The 2 T cell receptor beta chains reported below all come from one sample, sequenced in a study of CD8 T cells in ankylosing spondylitis. A single record per CDR3 protein comes from TCRdb applying MiXCR to the 5' RACE reads. This table has a few hundred thousand distinct CDR3 sequences, around a tenth appearing once. Sequencing was done on a sample of blood, either unsorted or a sorted T cell fraction (not recorded which). The receptors were sampled from a female donor with ankylosing spondylitis or in good health (not recorded which).

This clonotype has ten or more counts. This rearrangement joins TRBV7-9 to TRBJ2-1; D is perhaps TRBD1 (5 bases). Germline loops: CDR1 SEHNR, CDR2 FQNEAQ (reference sequence). The CDR3 covers 15 residues. Trimming took 3 bases from V and 0 from J, leaving 9 bases between them. The CDR3 loop reads CASSFSDSSYNEQFF. CDR3 coding DNA: TGTGCCAGCAGCTTCTCCGACAGCTCCTACAATGAGCAGTTCTTC.

In its sample, this clonotype was seen many times. J is TRBJ2-1 and V is TRBV5-1, with D perhaps being TRBD1 or TRBD2 (5 bases each). In germline, CDR1 is SGHRS, CDR2 YFSETQ. The length of the CDR3 is 14 residues. V dropped 4 bases and J dropped 8 bases, with 16 bases sitting between them. In DNA, the CDR3 is TGCGCCAGCAGCCTGGGGACCAATCGAGATGAGCAGTTCTTC. Encoded protein: CASSLGTNRDEQFF. Using reference TRBV5-1 and TRBJ2-1 for the parts outside the CDR3, the full variable domain is KAGVTQTPRYLIKTRGQQVTLSCSPISGHRSVSWYQQTPGQGLQFLFEYFSETQRNKGNFPGRFSGRQFSNSRSEMNVSTLELGDSALYLCASSLGTNRDEQFFGPGTRLTVL.